Included here is one T cell receptor beta chain sequence, with context. What it recognizes is unknown. The record originates from a study of tumor and adjacent non-tumor tissue in lung cancer. Study summary: The cohort had about 12 adenocarcinoma, 2 squamous cell and 1 small cell patients. On average, productive TCRbeta reads reached 4 million to 5 million per sample. Patients were aged about 30 to 76, some 10 men and 5 women, stage I to III. Study findings and constraints: In normal lung, the top 100 clones were significantly more dominant than in tumor.

RNA was extracted from bulk tissue without any cell sorting. Three rounds of nested PCR, following a modified ARM-PCR protocol, produced the TCRbeta library. TCRdb reprocessed the multiplex PCR reads with MiXCR, giving one entry per CDR3 protein. The sample includes some 100,000 distinct CDR3 sequences, roughly 80% of them seen just once. V was trimmed by 7 bases and J by 10 bases, leaving 17 bases between them. This CDR3 has 13 residues. Germline V gene sequence: CDR1 MDHEN, CDR2 SYDVKM. Sequencing input: lung tumor tissue. The V call is TRBV28, the J call TRBJ1-5; D perhaps matches TRBD1 (5 bases). The sequence was obtained from an older woman with non-small cell lung cancer. The CDR3 loop is CASTPPQGGPQHF. In DNA, the CDR3 is TGTGCCAGCACCCCGCCCCAGGGAGGACCCCAGCATTTT.